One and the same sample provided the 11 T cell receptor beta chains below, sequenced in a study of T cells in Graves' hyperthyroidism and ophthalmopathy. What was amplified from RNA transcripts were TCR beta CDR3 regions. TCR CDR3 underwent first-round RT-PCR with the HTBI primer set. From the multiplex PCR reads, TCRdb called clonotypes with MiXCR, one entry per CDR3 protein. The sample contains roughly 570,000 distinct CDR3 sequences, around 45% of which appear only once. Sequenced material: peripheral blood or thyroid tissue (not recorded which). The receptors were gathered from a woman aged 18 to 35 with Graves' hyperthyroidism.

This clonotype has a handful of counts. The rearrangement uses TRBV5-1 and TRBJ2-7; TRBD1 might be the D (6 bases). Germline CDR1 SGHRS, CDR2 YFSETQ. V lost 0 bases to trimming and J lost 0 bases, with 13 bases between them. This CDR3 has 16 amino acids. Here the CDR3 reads CASSLAGQRSSYEQYF. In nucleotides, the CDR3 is TGCGCCAGCAGCTTGGCCGGACAGAGAAGCTCCTACGAGCAGTACTTC.

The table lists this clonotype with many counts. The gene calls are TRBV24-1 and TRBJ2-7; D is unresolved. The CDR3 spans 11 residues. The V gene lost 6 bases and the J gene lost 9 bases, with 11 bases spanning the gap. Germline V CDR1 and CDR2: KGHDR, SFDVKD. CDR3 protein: CATSNLDGQYF. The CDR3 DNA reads TGTGCCACCAGTAACCTAGACGGGCAGTACTTC.

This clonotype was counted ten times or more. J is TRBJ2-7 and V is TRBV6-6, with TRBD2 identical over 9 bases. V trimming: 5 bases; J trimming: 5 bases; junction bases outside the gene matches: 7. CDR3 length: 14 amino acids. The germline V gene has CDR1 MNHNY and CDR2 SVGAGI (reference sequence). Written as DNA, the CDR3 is TGTGCCAGCAGTAACCTAGCGGGAAGTGACGAGCAGTACTTC. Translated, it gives CASSNLAGSDEQYF.

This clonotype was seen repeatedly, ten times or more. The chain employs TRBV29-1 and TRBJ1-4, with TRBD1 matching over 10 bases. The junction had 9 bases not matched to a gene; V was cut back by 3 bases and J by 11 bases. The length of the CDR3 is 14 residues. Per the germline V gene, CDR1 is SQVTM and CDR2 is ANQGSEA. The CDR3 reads CSVDDDRGLGKLFF. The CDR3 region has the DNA TGCAGCGTTGATGACGACAGGGGGCTCGGGAAACTGTTTTTT. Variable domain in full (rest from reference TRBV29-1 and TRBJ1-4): SAVISQKPSRDICQRGTSLTIQCQVDSQVTMMFWYRQQPGQSLTLIATANQGSEATYESGFVIDKFPISRPNLTFSTLTVSNMSPEDSSIYLCSVDDDRGLGKLFFGSGTQLSVL.

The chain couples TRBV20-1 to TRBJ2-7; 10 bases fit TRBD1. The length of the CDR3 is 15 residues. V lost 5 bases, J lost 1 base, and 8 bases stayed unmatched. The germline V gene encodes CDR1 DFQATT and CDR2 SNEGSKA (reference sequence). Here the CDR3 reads CSAPWGQGTSYEQYF. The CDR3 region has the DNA TGCAGTGCTCCATGGGGACAGGGGACGTCCTACGAGCAGTACTTC.

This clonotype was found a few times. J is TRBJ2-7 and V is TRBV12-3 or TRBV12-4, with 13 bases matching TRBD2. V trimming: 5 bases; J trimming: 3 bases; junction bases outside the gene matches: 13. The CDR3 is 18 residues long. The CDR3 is CASSPYLPGTSGDYEQYF. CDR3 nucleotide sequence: TGTGCCAGCAGTCCCTATCTACCCGGGACTAGCGGGGACTACGAGCAGTACTTC.

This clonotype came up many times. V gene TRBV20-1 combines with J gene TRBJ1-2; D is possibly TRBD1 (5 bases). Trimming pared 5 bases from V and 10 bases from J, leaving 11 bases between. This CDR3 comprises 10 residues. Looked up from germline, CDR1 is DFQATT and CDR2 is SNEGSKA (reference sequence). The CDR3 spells CSAAETAYTF. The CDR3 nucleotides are TGCAGTGCTGCCGAGACAGCCTACACCTTC.

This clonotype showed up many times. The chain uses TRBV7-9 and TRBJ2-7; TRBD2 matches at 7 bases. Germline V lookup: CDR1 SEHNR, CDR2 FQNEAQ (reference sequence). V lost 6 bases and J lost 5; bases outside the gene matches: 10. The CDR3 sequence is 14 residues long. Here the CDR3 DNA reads TGTGCCAGCAGGCCCTCGGGAGGCCCAGACGAGCAGTACTTC. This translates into CASRPSGGPDEQYF.

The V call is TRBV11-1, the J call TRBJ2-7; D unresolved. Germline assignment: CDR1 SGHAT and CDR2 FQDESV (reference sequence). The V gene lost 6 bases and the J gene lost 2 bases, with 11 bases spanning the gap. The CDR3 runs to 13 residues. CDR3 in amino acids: CASSPDGPYEQYF. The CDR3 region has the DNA TGTGCCAGCAGTCCAGACGGCCCCTACGAGCAGTACTTC.

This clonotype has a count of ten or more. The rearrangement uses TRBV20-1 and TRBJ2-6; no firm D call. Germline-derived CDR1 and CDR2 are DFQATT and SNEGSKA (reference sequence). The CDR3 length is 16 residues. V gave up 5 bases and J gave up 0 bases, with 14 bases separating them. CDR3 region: CSAPSDGDSGANVLTF. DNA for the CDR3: TGCAGTGCTCCCTCCGACGGCGACTCTGGGGCCAACGTCCTGACTTTC.

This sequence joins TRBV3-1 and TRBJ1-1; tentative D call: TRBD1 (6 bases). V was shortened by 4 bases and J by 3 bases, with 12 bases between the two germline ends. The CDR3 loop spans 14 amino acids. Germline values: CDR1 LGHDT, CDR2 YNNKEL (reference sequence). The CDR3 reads CASSREGDYTEAFF. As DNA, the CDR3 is TGTGCCAGCAGCCGAGAGGGGGACTACACTGAAGCTTTCTTT. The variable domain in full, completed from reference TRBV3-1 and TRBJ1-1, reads DTAVSQTPKYLVTQMGNDKSIKCEQNLGHDTMYWYKQDSKKFLKIMFSYNNKELIINETVPNRFSPKSPDKAHLNLHINSLELGDSAVYFCASSREGDYTEAFFGQGTRLTVV.